This T cell receptor (beta chain) is drawn from a study of monozygotic twins with inflammatory bowel disease. Concerning this clonotype itself: No antigen is known for it.

For every TCR library, around 3,700 ng of total RNA was used. TCRdb re-called the 5' RACE reads and shows each CDR3 protein once, DNA omitted. The sample includes approximately 400,000 distinct CDR3 sequences. Blood was drawn at more than 2 ml per donor. Study-wide findings and caveats: Repertoire similarity matched across concordant and discordant twins, perhaps owing to limited power. The results supported no single strong signal or clonotype associated with IBD.

The CDR3 covers 15 residues. Germline V gives CDR1 SEHNR, CDR2 FQNEAQ (reference sequence). Sequenced material: blood. The receptor was isolated from a human donor with ulcerative colitis or Crohn's disease, or a healthy co-twin of an affected twin (not recorded which). This chain links TRBV7-9 with TRBJ1-4; TCRdb calls TRBD1, which cannot be checked without DNA. The CDR3 spells CASSPRDRVYEKLFF.